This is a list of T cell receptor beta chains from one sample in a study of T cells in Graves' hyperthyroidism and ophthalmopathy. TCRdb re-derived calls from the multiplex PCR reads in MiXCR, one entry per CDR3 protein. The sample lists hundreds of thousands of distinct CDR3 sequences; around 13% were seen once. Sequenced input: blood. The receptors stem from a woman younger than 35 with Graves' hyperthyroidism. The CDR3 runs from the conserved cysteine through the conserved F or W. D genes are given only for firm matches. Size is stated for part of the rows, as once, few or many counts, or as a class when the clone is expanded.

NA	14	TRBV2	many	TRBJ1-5	CASTPSRGGQPQHF	TGTGCCAGCACCCCATCTCGGGGGGGCCAGCCCCAGCATTTT
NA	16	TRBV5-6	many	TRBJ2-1	CASSLITTSSYNEQFF	TGTGCCAGCAGCTTGATTACTACAAGCTCCTACAATGAGCAGTTCTTC
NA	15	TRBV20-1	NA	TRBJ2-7	CSASNLDGDLREQYF	TGCAGTGCTAGTAACTTGGACGGGGATCTGCGGGAGCAGTACTTC
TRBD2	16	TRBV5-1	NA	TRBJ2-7	CASSRGTSGPPYEQYF	TGCGCCAGCAGCAGAGGGACTAGCGGGCCCCCCTACGAGCAGTACTTC
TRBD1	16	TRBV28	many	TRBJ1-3	CASSSFPQGAGNTIYF	TGTGCCAGCAGTTCTTTTCCCCAGGGGGCGGGAAACACCATATATTTT
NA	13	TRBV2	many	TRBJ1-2	CASSAGVNDGYTF	TGTGCCAGCAGTGCGGGGGTTAACGATGGCTACACCTTC
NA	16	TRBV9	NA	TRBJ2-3	CASSVGGADRTDTQYF	TGTGCCAGCAGCGTAGGGGGAGCGGACCGCACAGATACGCAGTATTTT
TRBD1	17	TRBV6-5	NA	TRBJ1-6	CASSYLTGGVYNSPLHF	TGTGCCAGCAGTTACCTAACAGGGGGCGTGTATAATTCACCCCTCCACTTT
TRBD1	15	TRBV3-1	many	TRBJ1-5	CASSQGWTGPQPQHF	TGTGCCAGCAGCCAAGGTTGGACAGGGCCTCAGCCCCAGCATTTT
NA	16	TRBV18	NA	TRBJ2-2	CASSLRPGEWIGELFF	TGTGCCAGCTCACTCCGCCCGGGAGAATGGATCGGGGAGCTGTTTTTT
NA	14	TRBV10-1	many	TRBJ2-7	CASSEYQGAWEQYF	TGCGCCAGCAGTGAGTATCAGGGTGCCTGGGAGCAGTACTTC
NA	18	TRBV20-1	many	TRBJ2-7	CSARETDRYRVRADEQYF	TGCAGTGCTAGAGAGACCGACCGTTACAGGGTTCGTGCGGACGAGCAGTACTTC
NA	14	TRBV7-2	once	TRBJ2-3	CASSLAEYTDTQYF	TGTGCCAGCAGCTTAGCGGAATACACAGATACGCAGTATTTT
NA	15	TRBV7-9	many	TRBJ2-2	CASSVPAANTGELFF	TGTGCCAGCAGCGTCCCGGCCGCAAACACCGGGGAGCTGTTTTTT
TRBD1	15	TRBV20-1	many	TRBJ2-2	CSASMQGADTGELFF	TGCAGTGCTAGCATGCAGGGGGCGGACACCGGGGAGCTGTTTTTT
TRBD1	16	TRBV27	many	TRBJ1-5	CASSLSDRDSNQPQHF	TGTGCCAGCAGTCTCTCGGACAGGGATAGCAATCAGCCCCAGCATTTT
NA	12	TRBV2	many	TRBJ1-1	CASRSMNTEAFF	TGTGCCAGCAGGAGCATGAACACTGAAGCTTTCTTT
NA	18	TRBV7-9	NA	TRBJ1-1	CASSLVLRSFQGWTEAFF	TGTGCCAGCAGCTTAGTGTTGAGATCTTTTCAGGGGTGGACTGAAGCTTTCTTT
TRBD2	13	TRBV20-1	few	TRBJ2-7	CSASGLAEYEQYF	TGCAGTGCTAGTGGACTAGCGGAGTACGAGCAGTACTTC
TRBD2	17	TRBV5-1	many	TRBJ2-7	CASSQTTVAGGSPEQYF	TGCGCCAGCAGCCAAACTACGGTAGCGGGGGGGTCCCCCGAGCAGTACTTC
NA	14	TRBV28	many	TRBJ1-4	CASRTAEGNEKLFF	TGTGCCAGCAGGACGGCCGAGGGGAATGAAAAACTGTTTTTT
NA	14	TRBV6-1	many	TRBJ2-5	CASRAGRLQETQYF	TGTGCCAGCAGGGCCGGACGGCTCCAAGAGACCCAGTACTTC
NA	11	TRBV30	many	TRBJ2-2	CAWNLGPGLFF	TGTGCCTGGAACCTGGGCCCGGGGCTGTTTTTT
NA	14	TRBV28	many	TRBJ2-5	CASSSQPYQETQYF	TGTGCCAGCAGTTCCCAGCCGTACCAAGAGACCCAGTACTTC
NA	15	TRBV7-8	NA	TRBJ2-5	CASSLEVGGGETQYF	TGTGCCAGCAGCTTAGAGGTGGGGGGCGGAGAGACCCAGTACTTC
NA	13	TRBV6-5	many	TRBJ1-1	CASSYSEGTEAFF	TGTGCCAGCAGTTACTCAGAGGGGACTGAAGCTTTCTTT
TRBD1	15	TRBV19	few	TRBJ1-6	CASSIGQGNNSPLHF	TGTGCCAGTAGTATCGGACAGGGAAATAATTCACCCCTCCACTTT
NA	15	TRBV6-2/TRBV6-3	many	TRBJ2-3	CASSYRARPTDTQYF	TGTGCCAGCAGTTACCGGGCCCGACCCACAGATACGCAGTATTTT
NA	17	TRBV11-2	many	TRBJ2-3	CASGSSRGTLGTDTQYF	TGTGCCAGCGGGTCGTCGCGCGGGACTTTGGGCACAGATACGCAGTATTTT
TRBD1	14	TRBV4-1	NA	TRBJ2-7	CASSWDRGYPEQYF	TGCGCCAGCAGCTGGGACAGGGGGTACCCCGAGCAGTACTTC
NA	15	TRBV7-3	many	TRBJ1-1	CASSQGLGLNTEAFF	TGTGCCAGCAGCCAAGGGTTGGGGTTGAACACTGAAGCTTTCTTT
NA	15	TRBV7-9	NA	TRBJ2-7	CASSPRGSLPYEQYF	TGTGCCAGCAGCCCAAGAGGTAGTCTACCCTACGAGCAGTACTTC
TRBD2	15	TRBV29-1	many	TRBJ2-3	CSVDGTSGIGDTQYF	TGCAGCGTTGATGGGACTAGCGGGATTGGTGATACGCAGTATTTT
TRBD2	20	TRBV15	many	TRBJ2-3	CATSWTGTSGSRTSTDTQYF	TGTGCCACCAGCTGGACCGGGACTAGCGGGAGCAGAACTAGCACAGATACGCAGTATTTT
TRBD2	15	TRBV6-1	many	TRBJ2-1	CASSVSGGAINEQFF	TGTGCCAGCAGTGTTAGCGGGGGGGCGATCAATGAGCAGTTCTTC
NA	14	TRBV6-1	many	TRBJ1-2	CASSETLSGSGYTF	TGTGCCAGCAGTGAAACGTTGTCCGGTTCGGGCTACACCTTC
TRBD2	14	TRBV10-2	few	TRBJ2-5	CASSGSWGGETQYF	TGCGCCAGCAGTGGGAGTTGGGGGGGAGAGACCCAGTACTTC
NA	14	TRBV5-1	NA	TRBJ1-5	CASSLEPGGGPQHF	TGCGCCAGCAGCTTGGAACCGGGGGGGGGGCCCCAGCATTTT
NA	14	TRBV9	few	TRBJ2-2	CASSERSYTGELFF	TGTGCCAGCAGCGAGCGGAGCTACACCGGGGAGCTGTTTTTT
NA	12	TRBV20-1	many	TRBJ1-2	CSANTANYGYTF	TGCAGTGCTAACACGGCGAACTATGGCTACACCTTC
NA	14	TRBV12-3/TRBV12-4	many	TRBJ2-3	CASSLFRIRDTQYF	TGTGCCAGCAGTTTATTTAGGATACGCGATACGCAGTATTTT
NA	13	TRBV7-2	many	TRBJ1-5	CASSLQDYQPQHF	TGTGCCAGCAGCTTACAGGATTATCAGCCCCAGCATTTT
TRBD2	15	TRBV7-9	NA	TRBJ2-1	CASSPFGPGDYEQFF	TGTGCCAGCAGCCCCTTCGGACCGGGGGACTACGAGCAGTTCTTC
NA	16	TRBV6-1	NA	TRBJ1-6	CASNPSGVPGNSPLHF	TGTGCCAGCAACCCTTCCGGGGTACCCGGCAATTCACCCCTCCACTTT
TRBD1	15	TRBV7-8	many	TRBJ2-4	CASSWTGRAKNIQYF	TGTGCCAGCAGCTGGACAGGGCGGGCCAAAAACATTCAGTACTTC
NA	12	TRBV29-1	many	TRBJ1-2	CSVEGTVYGYTF	TGCAGCGTTGAAGGGACGGTTTATGGCTACACCTTC
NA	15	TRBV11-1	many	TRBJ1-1	CASSSETPVNTEAFF	TGTGCCAGCAGCTCCGAGACTCCGGTGAACACTGAAGCTTTCTTT
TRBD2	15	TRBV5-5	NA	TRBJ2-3	CASRLPGGSTDTQYF	TGTGCCAGCAGGCTTCCGGGGGGGTCCACAGATACGCAGTATTTT
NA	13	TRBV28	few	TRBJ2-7	CASRAGRGYEQYF	TGTGCCAGCAGGGCCGGCAGAGGATACGAGCAGTACTTC
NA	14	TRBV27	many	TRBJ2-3	CASSQGLRTDTQYF	TGTGCCAGCAGTCAGGGACTTCGCACAGATACGCAGTATTTT
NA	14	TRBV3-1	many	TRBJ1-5	CASSPVYSNQPQHF	TGTGCCAGCAGCCCAGTTTATAGCAATCAGCCCCAGCATTTT
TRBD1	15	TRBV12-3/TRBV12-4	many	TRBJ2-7	CASSLSAGGYYEQYF	TGTGCCAGCAGTTTAAGCGCAGGGGGATACTACGAGCAGTACTTC
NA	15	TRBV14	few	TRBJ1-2	CASSRNYWGNYGYTF	TGTGCCAGCTCCCGGAATTATTGGGGGAACTATGGCTACACCTTC
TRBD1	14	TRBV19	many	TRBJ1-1	CASYTGTENTEAFF	TGTGCCAGTTACACCGGGACAGAGAACACTGAAGCTTTCTTT
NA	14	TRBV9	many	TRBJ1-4	CASSTSGPQEKLFF	TGTGCCAGCAGCACGTCCGGGCCTCAGGAAAAACTGTTTTTT
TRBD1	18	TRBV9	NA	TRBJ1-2	CASSGSGPAGGQGYGYTF	TGTGCCAGCAGCGGATCCGGGCCTGCCGGAGGACAGGGCTATGGCTACACCTTC